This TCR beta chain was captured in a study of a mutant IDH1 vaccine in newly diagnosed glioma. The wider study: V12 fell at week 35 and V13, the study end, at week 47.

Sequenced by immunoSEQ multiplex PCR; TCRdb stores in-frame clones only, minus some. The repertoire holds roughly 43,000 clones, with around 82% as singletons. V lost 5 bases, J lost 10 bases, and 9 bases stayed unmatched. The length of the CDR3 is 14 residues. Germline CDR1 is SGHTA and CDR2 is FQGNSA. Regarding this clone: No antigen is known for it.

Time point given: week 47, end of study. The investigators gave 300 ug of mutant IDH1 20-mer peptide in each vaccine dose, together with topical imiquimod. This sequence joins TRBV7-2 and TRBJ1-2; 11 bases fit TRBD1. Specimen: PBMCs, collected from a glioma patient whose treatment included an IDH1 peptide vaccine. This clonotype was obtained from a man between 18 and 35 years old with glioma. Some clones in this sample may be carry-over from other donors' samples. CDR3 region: CASSPPDRGRVYTF. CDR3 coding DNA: TGTGCCAGCAGCCCCCCGGACAGGGGGCGCGTCTACACCTTC. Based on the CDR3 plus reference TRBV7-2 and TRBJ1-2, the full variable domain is GAGVSQSPSNKVTEKGKDVELRCDPISGHTALYWYRQSLGQGLEFLIYFQGNSAPDKSGLPSDRFSAERTGGSVSTLTIQRTQQEDSAVYLCASSPPDRGRVYTFGSGTRLTVV.